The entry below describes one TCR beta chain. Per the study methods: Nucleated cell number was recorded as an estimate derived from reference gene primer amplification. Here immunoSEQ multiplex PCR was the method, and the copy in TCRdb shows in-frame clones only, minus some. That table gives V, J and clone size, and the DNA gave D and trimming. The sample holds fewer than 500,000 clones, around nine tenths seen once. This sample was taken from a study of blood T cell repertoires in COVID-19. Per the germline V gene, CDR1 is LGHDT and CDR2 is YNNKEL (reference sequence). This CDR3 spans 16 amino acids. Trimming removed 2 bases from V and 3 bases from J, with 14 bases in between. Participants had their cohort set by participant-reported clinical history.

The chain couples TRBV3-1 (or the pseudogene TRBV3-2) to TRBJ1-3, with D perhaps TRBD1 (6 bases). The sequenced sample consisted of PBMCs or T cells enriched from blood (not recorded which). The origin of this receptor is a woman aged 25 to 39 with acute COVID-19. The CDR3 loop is CASSQPTGQFGNTIYF. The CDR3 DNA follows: TGTGCCAGCAGCCAACCCACCGGACAGTTTGGAAACACCATATATTTT.